The 13 T cell receptor beta chains below all came from one sample that was sequenced in a study of blood T cell repertoires in COVID-19. Libraries were prepared by immunoSEQ multiplex PCR; TCRdb keeps only in-frame clonotypes and omits some of them. The sample includes 65,000 to 85,000 clones, about 86% of them seen just once. Material: peripheral blood. These receptors were collected from a man over 45 with active COVID-19.

The rearrangement uses TRBV24-1 and TRBJ1-4; 10 bases line up with TRBD1. This CDR3 spans 15 amino acids. Germline-derived CDR1 and CDR2 are KGHDR and SFDVKD. The trim removed 4 bases at V and 8 bases at J, leaving 6 bases unmatched. The CDR3 loop is CATSEAGTGDEKLFF. CDR3 bases: TGTGCCACCAGTGAGGCCGGGACAGGGGACGAAAAACTGTTTTTT.

This chain uses TRBV5-6 with TRBJ2-7, with TRBD1 as a possible D gene (5 bases). The V end lost 3 bases, the J end lost 0 bases, and 10 bases lay between the germline ends. Looked up from germline, CDR1 is SGHDT and CDR2 is YYEEEE. This CDR3 comprises 14 residues. Written as DNA, the CDR3 is TGTGCCAGCAGCTCCCCGACAGCCTCCTACGAGCAGTACTTC. Translation: CASSSPTASYEQYF.

The chain joins TRBV4-1 to TRBJ2-3, with 8 nucleotides matching TRBD2. The V gene's germline CDR1 is MGHRA and CDR2 YSYEKL. This CDR3 is 16 amino acids long. The V and J ends lost 1 base and 2 bases, in that order; junction bases with no gene match: 5. DNA of the CDR3: TGCGCCAGCAGCCAAGCCAGACTAGCGTCCACAGATACGCAGTATTTT. This translates into CASSQARLASTDTQYF.

This clone was picked up one time. The chain couples TRBV14 to TRBJ2-3, with 13 bases identical to TRBD2. This CDR3 has 16 residues. V gave up 2 bases and J gave up 7 bases; unmatched junction bases: 6. CDR1 and CDR2 (germline): SGHDN, FVKESK. This CDR3 reads CASSQWTSGSDHTQYF. Written as DNA, the CDR3 is TGTGCCAGCAGCCAATGGACTAGCGGGAGTGATCATACGCAGTATTTT.

The CDR3 nucleotides are TGTGCCAGCAGTCCAGGTCCCCCCTCCTACAATGAGCAGTTCTTC. Residues: CASSPGPPSYNEQFF. The chain links TRBV6-5 to TRBJ2-1; D is unresolved. Per the germline V gene, CDR1 is MNHEY and CDR2 is SVGAGI. This CDR3 comprises 15 residues. Trimming removed 5 bases from V and 0 bases from J, with 11 bases in between.

The genes are TRBV19 and TRBJ2-4, with TRBD2 identical over 7 bases. The CDR3 has 14 residues. Germline loops: CDR1 LNHDA, CDR2 SQIVND (reference sequence). V shed 6 bases and J 3 bases; nucleotides not matched to a gene: 5. The CDR3 region has the DNA TGTGCCAGTAGCCCCGGGGAGGGCAAAAACATTCAGTACTTC. Translation gives CASSPGEGKNIQYF.

This chain connects TRBV7-3 to TRBJ2-7, with D uncertain. The CDR3 spans 13 residues. Germline V CDR1 and CDR2: SGHTA, FQGTGA. Trimming stripped 5 bases from V and 7 bases from J, with 15 bases between. The CDR3 region has the DNA TGTGCCAGCAGCGGCTCCCTCGGAGAGGAGCAGTACTTC. Protein sequence: CASSGSLGEEQYF.

V gene TRBV2 combines with J gene TRBJ2-7, with D possibly matching TRBD1 (5 bases). This CDR3 region has 14 residues. The V gene lost 6 bases and the J gene lost 0 bases, with 12 bases spanning the gap. In germline, CDR1 is SNHLY, CDR2 FYNNEI. CDR3 in DNA: TGTGCCAGCAGGAGGTCAGGGCTCTCCTACGAGCAGTACTTC. Translated: CASRRSGLSYEQYF. Together with reference TRBV2 and TRBJ2-7, the CDR3 gives the full variable domain: EPEVTQTPSHQVTQMGQEVILRCVPISNHLYFYWYRQILGQKVEFLVSFYNNEISEKSEIFDDQFSVERPDGSNFTLKIRSTKLEDSAMYFCASRRSGLSYEQYFGPGTRLTVT.

This clone was counted only a few times. The rearrangement links TRBV4-3 to TRBJ2-7; 7 positions match TRBD2. V dropped 2 bases and J dropped 5; count of bases not matched to a gene: 9. Germline V lookup: CDR1 LGHNA, CDR2 YSLEER. The CDR3 spans 15 residues. In nucleotides, the CDR3 is TGCGCCAGCAGCCAAAACCCAGGGAGGGGAAACGAGCAGTACTTC. Amino acids: CASSQNPGRGNEQYF.

V gene TRBV19 combines with J gene TRBJ1-4, with D uncertain. The V and J ends lost 5 bases and 3 bases respectively, with 7 bases between them. Per germline, CDR1 LNHDA and CDR2 SQIVND (reference sequence). The CDR3 has 13 amino acids. The CDR3 DNA sequence: TGTGCCAGTAGTTCCCGGTCTAATGAAAAACTGTTTTTT. This sequence encodes CASSSRSNEKLFF.

With respect to this clone: One end of the junction is discordant with germline, which a read error may explain. This chain uses TRBV19 with TRBJ2-3, with 8 nucleotides matching TRBD2. The CDR3 is 16 residues long. From germline, CDR1 is LNHDA and CDR2 SQIVND (reference sequence). The CDR3 DNA reads as TGTGCCAGTAGTTTAGAGAAGCGGGAGTTTGTGGATACGCAGTATTTT. Amino acid sequence: CASSLEKREFVDTQYF.

This clone occurred a few times. The V call is TRBV6-4, the J call TRBJ2-7; D possibly corresponds to TRBD2 (5 bases). The CDR3 loop spans 13 amino acids. Germline V lookup: CDR1 MRHNA, CDR2 SNTAGT. Trimming took 2 bases from V and 6 from J, leaving 11 bases between them. CDR3 protein: CASSDLVGSEQYF. The CDR3 coding sequence is TGTGCCAGCAGTGACCTAGTGGGGAGCGAGCAGTACTTC.

The chain employs TRBV5-6 and TRBJ1-4; 8 bases fit TRBD1. This CDR3 has 14 amino acids. Looked up from germline, CDR1 is SGHDT and CDR2 is YYEEEE. The V gene end was trimmed by 3 bases and the J gene end by 8 bases; junction bases not matched to a gene: 6. CDR3 in DNA: TGTGCCAGCAGCTCGACAGGGGTTAAGGAAAAACTGTTTTTT. Translation gives CASSSTGVKEKLFF.